The clone carrying this T cell receptor (beta chain) was observed a handful of times. cDNA reverse transcribed from extracted RNA served as the sequencing template. Measured with immunoSEQ multiplex PCR; TCRdb has only the in-frame clones, and not every one. Altogether under 200,000 clones are present, approximately 60% being singletons, with the ten largest covering 14%. These data come from a study of CD8+ T cells in alopecia areata. On the study more broadly: For treated patients, severity scores reflected the percentage of scalp area affected.

The CDR3 covers 14 residues. From germline, CDR1 is SGHRS and CDR2 YFSETQ. Trimming shortened V by 2 bases and J by 0 bases, and 5 bases separated the two germline ends. Treatment: oral pan-JAK inhibitor, 5-10 mg twice daily. From alopecia areata patients, lesional scalp punch biopsies and peripheral blood were collected. The rearrangement links TRBV5-1 to TRBJ2-2; D gene ambiguous. The sequence was obtained from a human donor with alopecia areata. The source was CD4+ T cells sorted from blood, collected at week 24, from a patient treated with tofacitinib. The CDR3 nucleotides read TGCGCCAGCAGCTTTGATCCGAACACCGGGGAGCTGTTTTTT. Protein product: CASSFDPNTGELFF.